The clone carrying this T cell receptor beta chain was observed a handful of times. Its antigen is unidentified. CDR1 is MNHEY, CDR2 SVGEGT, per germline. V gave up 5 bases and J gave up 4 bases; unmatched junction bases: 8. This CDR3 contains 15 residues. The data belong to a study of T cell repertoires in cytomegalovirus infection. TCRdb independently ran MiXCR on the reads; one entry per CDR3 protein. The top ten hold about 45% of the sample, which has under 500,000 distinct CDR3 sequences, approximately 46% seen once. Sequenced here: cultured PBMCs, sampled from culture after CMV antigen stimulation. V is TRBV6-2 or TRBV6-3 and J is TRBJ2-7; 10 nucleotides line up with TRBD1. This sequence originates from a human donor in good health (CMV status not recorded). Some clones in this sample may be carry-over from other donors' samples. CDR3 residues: CASSKPGQGLYEQYF. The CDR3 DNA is TGTGCCAGCAGTAAACCGGGACAGGGGCTATACGAGCAGTACTTC.